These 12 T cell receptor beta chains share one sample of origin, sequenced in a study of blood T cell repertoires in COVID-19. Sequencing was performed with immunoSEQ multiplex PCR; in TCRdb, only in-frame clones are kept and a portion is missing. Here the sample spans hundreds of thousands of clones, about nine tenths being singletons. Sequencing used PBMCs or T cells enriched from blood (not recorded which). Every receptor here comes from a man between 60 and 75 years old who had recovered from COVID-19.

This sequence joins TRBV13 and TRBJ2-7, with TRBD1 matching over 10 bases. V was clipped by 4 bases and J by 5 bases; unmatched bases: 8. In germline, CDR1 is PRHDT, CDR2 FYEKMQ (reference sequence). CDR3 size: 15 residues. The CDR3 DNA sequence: TGTGCCAGCAGCTCGTGGACAGGGGGTAGGGACGAGCAGTACTTC. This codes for CASSSWTGGRDEQYF.

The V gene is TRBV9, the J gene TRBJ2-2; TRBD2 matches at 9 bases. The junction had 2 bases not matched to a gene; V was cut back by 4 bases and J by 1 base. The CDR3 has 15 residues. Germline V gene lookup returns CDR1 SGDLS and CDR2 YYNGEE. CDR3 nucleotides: TGTGCCAGCAGCTTTAGCGGGGGGAACACCGGGGAGCTGTTTTTT. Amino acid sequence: CASSFSGGNTGELFF.

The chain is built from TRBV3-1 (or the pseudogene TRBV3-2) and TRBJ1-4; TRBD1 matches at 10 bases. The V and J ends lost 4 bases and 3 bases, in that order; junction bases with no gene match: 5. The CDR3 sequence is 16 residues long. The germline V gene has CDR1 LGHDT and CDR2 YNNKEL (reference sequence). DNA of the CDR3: TGTGCCAGCAGCCGGGGGGACAGGGGATCTAATGAAAAACTGTTTTTT. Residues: CASSRGDRGSNEKLFF.

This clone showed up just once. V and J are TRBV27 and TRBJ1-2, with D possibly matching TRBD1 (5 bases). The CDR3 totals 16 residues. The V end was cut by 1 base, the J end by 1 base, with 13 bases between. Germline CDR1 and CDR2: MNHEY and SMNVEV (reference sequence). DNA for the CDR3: TGTGCCAGCAGTTTATTCGCGACAGCGAATAACTATGGCTACACCTTC. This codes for CASSLFATANNYGYTF.

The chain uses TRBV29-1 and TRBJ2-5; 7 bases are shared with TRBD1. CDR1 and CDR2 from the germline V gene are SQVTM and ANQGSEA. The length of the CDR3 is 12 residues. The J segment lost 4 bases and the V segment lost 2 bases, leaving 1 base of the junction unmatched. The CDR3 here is CSVERDRETQYF. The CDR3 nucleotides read TGCAGCGTTGAACGGGACAGAGAGACCCAGTACTTC.

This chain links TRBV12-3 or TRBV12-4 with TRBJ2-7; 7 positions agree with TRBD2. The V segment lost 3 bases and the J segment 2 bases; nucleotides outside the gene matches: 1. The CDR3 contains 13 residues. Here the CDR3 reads CASSFGGTYEQYF. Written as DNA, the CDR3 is TGTGCCAGCAGTTTCGGGGGGACCTACGAGCAGTACTTC.

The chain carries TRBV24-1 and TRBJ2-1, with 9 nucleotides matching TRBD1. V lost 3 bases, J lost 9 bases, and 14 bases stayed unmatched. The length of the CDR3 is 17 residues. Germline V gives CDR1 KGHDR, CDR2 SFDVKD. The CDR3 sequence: CATSDPEGTGTGREQFF. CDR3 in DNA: TGTGCCACCAGTGATCCCGAGGGAACCGGGACAGGGCGTGAGCAGTTCTTC.

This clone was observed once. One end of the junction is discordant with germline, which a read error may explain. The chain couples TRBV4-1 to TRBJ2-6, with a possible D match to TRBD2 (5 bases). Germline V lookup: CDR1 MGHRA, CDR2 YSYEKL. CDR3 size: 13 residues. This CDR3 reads CASSLSAPNGLTF. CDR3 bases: TGCGCCAGCAGCCTTAGCGCCCCGAACGGCCTGACTTTC.

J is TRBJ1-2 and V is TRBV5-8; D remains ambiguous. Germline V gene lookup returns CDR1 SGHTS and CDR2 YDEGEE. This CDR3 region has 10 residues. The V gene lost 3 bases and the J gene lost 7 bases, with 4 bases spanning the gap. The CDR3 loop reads CASSSGGYTF. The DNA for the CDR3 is TGTGCCAGCAGCTCGGGTGGCTACACCTTC.

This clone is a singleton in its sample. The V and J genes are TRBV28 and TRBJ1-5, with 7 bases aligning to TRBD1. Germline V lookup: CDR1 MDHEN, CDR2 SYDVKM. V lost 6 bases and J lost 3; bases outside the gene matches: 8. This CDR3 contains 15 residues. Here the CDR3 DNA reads TGTGCCAGCAGCCAAGCCCAGGGGGTCAATCAGCCCCAGCATTTT. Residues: CASSQAQGVNQPQHF.

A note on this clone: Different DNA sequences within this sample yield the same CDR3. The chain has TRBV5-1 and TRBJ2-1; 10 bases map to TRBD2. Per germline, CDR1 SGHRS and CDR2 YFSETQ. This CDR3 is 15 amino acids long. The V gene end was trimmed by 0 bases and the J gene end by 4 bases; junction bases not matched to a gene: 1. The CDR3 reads CASSLGLAGYNEQFF. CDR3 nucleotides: TGCGCCAGCAGCTTGGGACTAGCGGGTTACAATGAGCAGTTCTTC. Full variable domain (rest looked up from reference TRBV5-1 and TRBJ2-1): KAGVTQTPRYLIKTRGQQVTLSCSPISGHRSVSWYQQTPGQGLQFLFEYFSETQRNKGNFPGRFSGRQFSNSRSEMNVSTLELGDSALYLCASSLGLAGYNEQFFGPGTRLTVL.

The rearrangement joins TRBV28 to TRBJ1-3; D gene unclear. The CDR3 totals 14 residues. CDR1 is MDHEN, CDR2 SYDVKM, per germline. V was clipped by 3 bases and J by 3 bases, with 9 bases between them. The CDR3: CASSLGGFGNTIYF. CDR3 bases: TGTGCCAGCAGTTTGGGAGGCTTTGGAAACACCATATATTTT.